This T cell receptor beta chain stems from a study of blood T cell repertoires in COVID-19. Study in general: Sources were T cells, B-cell-depleted T cells, or PBMCs; the material itself was cDNA or gDNA.

This CDR3 contains 18 residues. The V end was cut by 2 bases, the J end by 4 bases, with 21 bases between. Germline V gene data show CDR1 as LGHNA and CDR2 as YSLEER. How the authors handled the data: Estimation of nucleated cell counts was performed using reference gene primer amplification. TCRdb's table, derived via immunoSEQ multiplex PCR, lists solely in-frame clones and lacks some. That table supplies the V and J calls and clone size; D and trimming were determined from the DNA. The sample lists approximately 75,000 clones, about 80% occurring once. Enrollment of patients from Seattle took place during active infection, with longitudinal follow-up.

The sequenced material came from peripheral blood. The V call is TRBV4-3, the J call TRBJ1-3; D perhaps matches TRBD1 (6 bases). The clonotype comes from a man in his thirties or forties with COVID-19, enrolled during active disease. The CDR3 spells CASSQHSGDATGGNTIYF. In nucleotides, the CDR3 is TGCGCCAGCAGCCAACATTCCGGAGATGCCACAGGGGGAAACACCATATATTTT.